Shown below are 8 T cell receptor beta chains from a single sample sequenced in a study of vaccination and CD4 T cells after COVID-19. The Oncomine TCR Beta short-read assay generated sequence data from the DNA of cultured CD4+ T cells. MiXCR was run by TCRdb on the PCR reads, yielding one entry per CDR3 protein. This table has under 13,000 distinct CDR3 sequences, about 41% appearing once. Described treatment: roughly ten-day PBMC culture with coronavirus spike peptide pools or control peptides (ViraFEST assay). Antigens of these TCRs are unknown. The sequenced sample was CD4+ T cells from blood, cultured in vitro, obtained after SARS-CoV-2 vaccination. The receptors come from a human donor who had recovered from COVID-19.

This clonotype was detected only a few times. The chain uses TRBV24-1 and TRBJ2-1, with D unresolved. The germline gives CDR1 KGHDR, CDR2 SFDVKD. The CDR3 totals 12 residues. The V end was cut by 6 bases, the J end by 5 bases, with 7 bases between. The CDR3 region is CATSPPDNEQFF. The CDR3 DNA follows: TGTGCCACCAGTCCCCCCGACAATGAGCAGTTCTTC.

This chain uses TRBV7-9 with TRBJ2-2; tentatively, D is TRBD2 (6 bases). From germline, CDR1 is SEHNR and CDR2 FQNEAQ (reference sequence). The V and J ends lost 5 bases and 0 bases respectively, with 13 bases between them. This CDR3 has 16 amino acids. The CDR3 region has the DNA TGTGCCAGCAGCCAACTCCGGAGGGCGAACACCGGGGAGCTGTTTTTT. Protein sequence: CASSQLRRANTGELFF.

The chain has TRBV27 and TRBJ1-3; 10 bases map to TRBD1. Germline loops: CDR1 MNHEY, CDR2 SMNVEV (reference sequence). The junction had 2 bases not matched to a gene; V was cut back by 3 bases and J by 3 bases. The CDR3 totals 15 residues. Written as DNA, the CDR3 is TGTGCCAGCAGTTTGACAGGGGGCGGTGGAAACACCATATATTTT. Amino acids: CASSLTGGGGNTIYF.

The J gene is TRBJ2-1, the V gene TRBV20-1, with D perhaps being TRBD1 or TRBD2 (5 bases each). This CDR3 is 18 amino acids long. V was trimmed by 0 bases and J by 0 bases, leaving 18 bases between them. Germline CDR1 DFQATT, CDR2 SNEGSKA (reference sequence). The CDR3 here is CSARDPRKPGTSYNEQFF. Here the CDR3 DNA reads TGCAGTGCTAGAGATCCTCGGAAGCCAGGGACCTCCTACAATGAGCAGTTCTTC.

This rearrangement joins TRBV12-3 or TRBV12-4 to TRBJ2-2; D possibly corresponds to TRBD2 (5 bases). Trimming stripped 3 bases from V and 4 bases from J, with 12 bases between. CDR3 length: 15 amino acids. The CDR3 nucleotides read TGTGCCAGCAGTTTCGGGCGGGCAGGCACCGGGGAGCTGTTTTTT. This sequence encodes CASSFGRAGTGELFF.

V is TRBV28 and J is TRBJ2-6, with TRBD1 matching 7 bases. In germline, CDR1 is MDHEN, CDR2 SYDVKM. This CDR3 region has 18 residues. Germline trimming cut 7 bases from V and 0 bases from J; bases unmatched to any gene: 12. The CDR3 nucleotides read TGTGCCAGCAAAGTCCCGGGACAGCGAAACTCTGGGGCCAACGTCCTGACTTTC. Translated, it gives CASKVPGQRNSGANVLTF.

The chain employs TRBV7-9 and TRBJ1-1, with D hard to call. Germline V CDR1 and CDR2: SEHNR, FQNEAQ (reference sequence). The CDR3 extends over 14 amino acids. Trimming pared 5 bases from V and 0 bases from J, leaving 10 bases between. This CDR3 is CASSNKAVNTEAFF. DNA for the CDR3: TGTGCCAGCAGCAATAAGGCGGTGAACACTGAAGCTTTCTTT. The complete variable domain, with remaining parts taken from reference TRBV7-9 and TRBJ1-1, reads DTGVSQNPRHKITKRGQNVTFRCDPISEHNRLYWYRQTLGQGPEFLTYFQNEAQLEKSRLLSDRFSAERPKGSFSTLEIQRTEQGDSAMYLCASSNKAVNTEAFFGQGTRLTVV.

This clonotype is judged medium-sized. V is TRBV20-1 and J is TRBJ1-1; D unresolved. This CDR3 spans 14 amino acids. In germline, CDR1 is DFQATT, CDR2 SNEGSKA (reference sequence). In DNA form, the CDR3 reads TGCATAGGACTCCGGAGGCTGGGGAACACTGAAGCTTTCTTT. It codes for CIGLRRLGNTEAFF.